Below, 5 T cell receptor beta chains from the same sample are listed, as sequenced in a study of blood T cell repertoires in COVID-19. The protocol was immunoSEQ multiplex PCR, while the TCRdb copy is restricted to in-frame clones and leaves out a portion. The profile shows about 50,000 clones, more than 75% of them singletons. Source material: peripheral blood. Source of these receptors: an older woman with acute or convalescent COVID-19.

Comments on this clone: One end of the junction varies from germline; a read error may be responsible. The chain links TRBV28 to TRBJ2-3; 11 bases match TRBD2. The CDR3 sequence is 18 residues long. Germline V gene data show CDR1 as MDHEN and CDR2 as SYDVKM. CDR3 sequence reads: CASSLLTSGGWNTGTQYF. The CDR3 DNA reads TGTGCCAGCAGTTTATTAACTAGCGGGGGATGGAACACAGGTACGCAGTATTTT.

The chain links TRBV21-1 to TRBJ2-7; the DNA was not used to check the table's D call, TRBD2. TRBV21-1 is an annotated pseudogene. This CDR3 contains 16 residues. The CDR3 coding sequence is TGTGCCAGCAGCAAACTTGGGGTAGCGGGGGAGGGTGAGCAGTACTTC. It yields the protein CASSKLGVAGEGEQYF.

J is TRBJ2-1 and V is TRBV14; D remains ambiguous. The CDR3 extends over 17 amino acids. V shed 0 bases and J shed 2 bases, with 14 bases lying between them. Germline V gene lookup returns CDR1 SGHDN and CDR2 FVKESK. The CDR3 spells CASSQDPDFPTYNEQFF. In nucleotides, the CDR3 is TGTGCCAGCAGCCAAGATCCCGACTTTCCCACCTACAATGAGCAGTTCTTC.

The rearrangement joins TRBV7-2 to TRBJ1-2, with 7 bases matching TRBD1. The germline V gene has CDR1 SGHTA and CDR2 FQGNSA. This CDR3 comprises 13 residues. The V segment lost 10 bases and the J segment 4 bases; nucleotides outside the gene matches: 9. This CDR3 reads CATSRGRGYGYTF. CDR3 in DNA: TGTGCCACCAGTAGGGGGCGAGGCTATGGCTACACCTTC.

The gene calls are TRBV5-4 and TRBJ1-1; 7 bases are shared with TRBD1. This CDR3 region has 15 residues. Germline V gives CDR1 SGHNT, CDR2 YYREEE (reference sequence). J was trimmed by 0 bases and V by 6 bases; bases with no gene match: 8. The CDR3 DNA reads TGTGCCAGCAACCCGACACAGGGGTTGAACACTGAAGCTTTCTTT. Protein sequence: CASNPTQGLNTEAFF.